Each of the 10 T cell receptor beta chains below was sequenced from the same sample in a study of shared clonotypes between healthy human individuals. The protocol was immunoSEQ multiplex PCR, while the TCRdb copy is restricted to in-frame clones and leaves out a portion. This table holds hundreds of thousands of clones, around 79% found once. Sequenced input: PBMCs. These receptors were taken from a middle-aged woman in good health. Some clones in this sample may be carry-over from other donors' samples.

The genes are TRBV4-1 and TRBJ2-1, with 10 bases fitting TRBD2. Germline lookup yields CDR1 MGHRA and CDR2 YSYEKL. This CDR3 comprises 16 residues. Unmatched junction bases numbered 10, after V lost 2 bases and J lost 9 bases. CDR3 protein: CASSQPSSGSWAEQFF. The CDR3 region has the DNA TGCGCCAGCAGCCAACCGTCTAGCGGGAGTTGGGCTGAGCAGTTCTTC.

This clone came up a few times. This chain links TRBV28 with TRBJ2-1; 11 nucleotides agree with TRBD2. The V segment lost 7 bases and the J segment 4 bases; nucleotides outside the gene matches: 12. Per germline, CDR1 MDHEN and CDR2 SYDVKM. This CDR3 is 17 amino acids long. The CDR3 DNA reads TGTGCCAGCACCCCCCTTTTAAGGACTAGCGGGTACAATGAGCAGTTCTTC. The encoded protein is CASTPLLRTSGYNEQFF.

The chain recombines TRBV5-6 with TRBJ1-1, with D tentatively TRBD1 (6 bases). V lost 0 bases and J lost 4, with 16 bases in between. Germline CDR1 SGHDT, CDR2 YYEEEE. The CDR3 consists of 16 residues. CDR3 DNA sequence: TGTGCCAGCAGCTTGGCTATGGGGGGCGTCAGCACTGAAGCTTTCTTT. It translates to CASSLAMGGVSTEAFF.

The chain has TRBV7-3 and TRBJ2-6; 7 bases are shared with TRBD1. Germline values: CDR1 SGHTA, CDR2 FQGTGA. The CDR3 extends over 18 amino acids. Trimming cost V 2 bases and J 0 bases; bases outside gene matches: 7. The CDR3 DNA reads as TGTGCCAGCAGCTTAGGTACAGGGGCCCACTCTGGGGCCAACGTCCTGACTTTC. Translation: CASSLGTGAHSGANVLTF.

The chain uses TRBV7-2 and TRBJ1-4; D not resolved. The CDR3 is made up of 14 amino acids. Trimming shortened V by 5 bases and J by 8 bases, and 15 bases separated the two germline ends. Looked up from germline, CDR1 is SGHTA and CDR2 is FQGNSA. The CDR3 DNA reads TGTGCCAGCAGCCCTACGCCCCTCATGGAAAAACTGTTTTTT. Translation: CASSPTPLMEKLFF.

The chain couples TRBV28 to TRBJ1-4, with 9 bases identical to TRBD1. The V gene end was trimmed by 0 bases and the J gene end by 6 bases; junction bases not matched to a gene: 2. This CDR3 comprises 15 residues. CDR1 and CDR2 (germline): MDHEN, SYDVKM. CDR3 sequence: CASSLWGQGDEKLFF. As DNA, the CDR3 is TGTGCCAGCAGTTTATGGGGACAGGGAGATGAAAAACTGTTTTTT.

On this clone itself: A much bigger clone sits one base away, suggesting this may be a read error. Other DNA sequences in this sample translate to the same CDR3. The V gene is TRBV19, the J gene TRBJ1-1; D not resolved. This CDR3 spans 14 amino acids. CDR1 and CDR2 (germline): LNHDA, SQIVND (reference sequence). The CDR3 reads CASSIGAANTEAFF. The DNA for the CDR3 is TGTGCCAGTAGTATAGGGGCAGCGAACACTGAAGCTTTTTTT. Variable domain in full (rest from reference TRBV19 and TRBJ1-1): DGGITQSPKYLFRKEGQNVTLSCEQNLNHDAMYWYRQDPGQGLRLIYYSQIVNDFQKGDIAEGYSVSREKKESFPLTVTSAQKNPTAFYLCASSIGAANTEAFFGQGTRLTVV.

The chain uses TRBV29-1 and TRBJ1-3; perhaps TRBD1 as D (6 bases). In germline, CDR1 is SQVTM, CDR2 ANQGSEA. Trimming removed 7 bases from V and 0 bases from J, with 13 bases in between. The CDR3 is 14 residues long. CDR3 region: CSASDRSSGNTIYF. The CDR3 coding sequence is TGCAGCGCTTCCGACAGGAGCTCTGGAAACACCATATATTTT. Combining the CDR3 with reference TRBV29-1 and TRBJ1-3 gives the whole variable domain SAVISQKPSRDICQRGTSLTIQCQVDSQVTMMFWYRQQPGQSLTLIATANQGSEATYESGFVIDKFPISRPNLTFSTLTVSNMSPEDSSIYLCSASDRSSGNTIYFGEGSWLTVV.

The chain has TRBV19 and TRBJ1-1; tentative D call: TRBD1 (5 bases). CDR1 and CDR2 (germline): LNHDA, SQIVND (reference sequence). The CDR3 extends over 16 amino acids. Trimming took off 3 bases at V and 0 bases at J, with 14 bases between the two ends. The CDR3 region is CASSMGQYALNTEAFF. The CDR3 DNA follows: TGTGCCAGTAGTATGGGGCAGTACGCATTGAACACTGAAGCTTTCTTT.

The V call is TRBV5-1, the J call TRBJ2-1; D is possibly TRBD2 (5 bases). Trimming removed 5 bases from V and 5 bases from J, with 17 bases in between. This CDR3 region has 15 residues. From germline, CDR1 is SGHRS and CDR2 YFSETQ. For the CDR3, the DNA is TGCGCCAGCAGGAACCGGGCGGGCAACGACAATGAGCAGTTCTTC. Translated, it gives CASRNRAGNDNEQFF.